These T cell receptor beta chains were read from a single sample in a study of siplizumab effects on memory and regulatory T cells. The method was immunoSEQ multiplex PCR; TCRdb's version includes in-frame clones alone and lacks a portion of them. The profile shows nearly 95,000 clones, 94% of them singletons. Sequencing was done on a sample of non-Treg CD4+ T cells sorted from blood. The receptors were gathered from a human donor in good health. The CDR3 runs from the conserved cysteine through the conserved F or W. The order of the fields is CDR3 protein, CDR3 DNA, D gene, clone size, J gene, V gene. D genes are given only for firm matches. Rows give clone size only sometimes, using once, few, many, or a class for an expanded clone.

CDR3 protein: CASSYSSSDGYNEQFF
CDR3 DNA: TGTGCCAGCAGTTACTCGAGCTCGGACGGCTACAATGAGCAGTTCTTC
D gene: .
clone size: .
J gene: TRBJ2-1
V gene: TRBV6-5

CDR3 protein: CASSYFQDSYEQYF
CDR3 DNA: TGTGCCAGCAGTTACTTTCAGGACTCCTACGAGCAGTACTTC
D gene: .
clone size: .
J gene: TRBJ2-7
V gene: TRBV6-5

CDR3 protein: CASSYFYRGQEAFF
CDR3 DNA: TGTGCCAGCAGTTACTTTTACAGGGGCCAGGAAGCTTTCTTT
D gene: TRBD1
clone size: .
J gene: TRBJ1-1
V gene: TRBV6-5

CDR3 protein: CASSRRQGENSPLHF
CDR3 DNA: TGTGCCAGCAGCCGTCGACAGGGGGAGAATTCACCCCTCCACTTT
D gene: TRBD1
clone size: .
J gene: TRBJ1-6
V gene: TRBV6-5

CDR3 protein: CASSREQGVNSPLHF
CDR3 DNA: TGTGCCAGCTCACGCGAGCAGGGTGTTAATTCACCCCTCCACTTT
D gene: .
clone size: few
J gene: TRBJ1-6
V gene: TRBV18

CDR3 protein: CASSQFQGGRETQYF
CDR3 DNA: TGCGCCAGCAGCCAATTTCAGGGGGGCCGAGAGACCCAGTACTTC
D gene: .
clone size: .
J gene: TRBJ2-5
V gene: TRBV4-1

CDR3 protein: CASTMDRVEKPQHF
CDR3 DNA: TGTGCCAGTACCATGGACAGGGTGGAAAAGCCCCAGCATTTT
D gene: TRBD1
clone size: .
J gene: TRBJ1-5
V gene: TRBV19

CDR3 protein: CASSALGTGNTEAFF
CDR3 DNA: TGTGCCAGCAGCGCCCTTGGGACAGGGAACACTGAAGCTTTCTTT
D gene: TRBD1
clone size: .
J gene: TRBJ1-1
V gene: TRBV9

CDR3 protein: CASSLQGADTQYF
CDR3 DNA: TGCGCCAGCAGCTTGCAGGGTGCAGATACGCAGTATTTT
D gene: .
clone size: .
J gene: TRBJ2-3
V gene: TRBV5-1

CDR3 protein: CASSPGGRDGEKLFF
CDR3 DNA: TGTGCCAGCTCACCCGGAGGTCGGGACGGTGAAAAACTGTTTTTT
D gene: .
clone size: .
J gene: TRBJ1-4
V gene: TRBV18

CDR3 protein: CASSLGRSSYNSPLHF
CDR3 DNA: TGTGCCAGCAGCCTGGGACGGAGCTCCTATAATTCACCCCTCCACTTT
D gene: .
clone size: .
J gene: TRBJ1-6
V gene: TRBV5-4

CDR3 protein: CAWSGADRTEAFF
CDR3 DNA: TGTGCCTGGTCCGGGGCAGACCGCACTGAAGCTTTCTTT
D gene: .
clone size: .
J gene: TRBJ1-1
V gene: TRBV30

CDR3 protein: CASSPRSGNEQFF
CDR3 DNA: TGTGCCAGCTCACCACGGAGCGGAAATGAGCAGTTCTTC
D gene: .
clone size: .
J gene: TRBJ2-1
V gene: TRBV18

CDR3 protein: CASSNTGGRGEKLFF
CDR3 DNA: TGTGCCAGCAGTAATACAGGGGGACGTGGTGAAAAACTGTTTTTT
D gene: TRBD1
clone size: .
J gene: TRBJ1-4
V gene: TRBV6-6

CDR3 protein: CASSPIGRTPNTEAFF
CDR3 DNA: TGTGCCAGCAGCCCGATAGGAAGAACACCGAACACTGAAGCTTTCTTT
D gene: .
clone size: .
J gene: TRBJ1-1
V gene: TRBV13

CDR3 protein: CASSLPSTDTQYF
CDR3 DNA: TGTGCCAGCAGTCTACCGAGCACAGATACGCAGTATTTT
D gene: .
clone size: .
J gene: TRBJ2-3
V gene: TRBV6-1

CDR3 protein: CASSHWGSSYEQYF
CDR3 DNA: TGTGCCAGCAGCCATTGGGGTAGCTCCTACGAGCAGTACTTC
D gene: .
clone size: .
J gene: TRBJ2-7
V gene: TRBV13